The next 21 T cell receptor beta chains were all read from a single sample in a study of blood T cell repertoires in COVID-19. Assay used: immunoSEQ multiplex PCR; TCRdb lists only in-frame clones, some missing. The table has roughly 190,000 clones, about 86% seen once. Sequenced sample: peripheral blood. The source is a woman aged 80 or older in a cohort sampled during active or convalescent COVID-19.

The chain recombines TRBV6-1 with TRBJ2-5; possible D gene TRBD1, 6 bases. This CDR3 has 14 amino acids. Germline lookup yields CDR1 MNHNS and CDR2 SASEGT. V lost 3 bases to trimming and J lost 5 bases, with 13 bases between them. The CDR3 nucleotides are TGTGCCAGCAGTGAGTTACAGGGTCGGGAGACCCAGTACTTC. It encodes CASSELQGRETQYF.

The CDR3 reads CASSSPTASYGYTF. In DNA, the CDR3 is TGTGCCAGCAGCTCACCCACAGCATCCTATGGCTACACCTTC. V usage is TRBV5-4 and J usage is TRBJ1-2; no reliable D call. V gave up 3 bases and J gave up 4 bases, with 13 bases separating them. CDR3 length: 14 residues. CDR1 is SGHNT and CDR2 is YYREEE in the germline V gene (reference sequence).

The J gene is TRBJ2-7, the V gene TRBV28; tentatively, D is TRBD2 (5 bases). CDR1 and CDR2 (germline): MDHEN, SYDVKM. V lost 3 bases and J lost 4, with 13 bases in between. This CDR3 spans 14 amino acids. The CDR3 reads CASSLPRVKYEQYF. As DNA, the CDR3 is TGTGCCAGCAGTTTGCCGCGGGTTAAATACGAGCAGTACTTC.

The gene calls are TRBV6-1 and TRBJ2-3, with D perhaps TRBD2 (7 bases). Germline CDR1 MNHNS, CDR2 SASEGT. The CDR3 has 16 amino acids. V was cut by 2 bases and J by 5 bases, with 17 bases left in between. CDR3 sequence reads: CASSELKGGHGDTQYF. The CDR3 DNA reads TGTGCCAGCAGTGAACTAAAGGGGGGGCATGGAGATACGCAGTATTTT.

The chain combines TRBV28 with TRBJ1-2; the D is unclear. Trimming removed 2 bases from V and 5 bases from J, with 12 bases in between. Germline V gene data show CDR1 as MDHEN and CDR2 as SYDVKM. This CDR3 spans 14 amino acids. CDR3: CASSLGRGGYGYTF. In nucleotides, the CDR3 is TGTGCCAGCAGTTTAGGCAGAGGAGGGTATGGCTACACCTTC.

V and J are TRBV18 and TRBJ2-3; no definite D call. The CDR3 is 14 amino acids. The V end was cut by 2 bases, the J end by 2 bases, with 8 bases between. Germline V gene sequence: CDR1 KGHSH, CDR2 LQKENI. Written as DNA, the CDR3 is TGTGCCAGCTCACCAGGCGGATACACAGATACGCAGTATTTT. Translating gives CASSPGGYTDTQYF. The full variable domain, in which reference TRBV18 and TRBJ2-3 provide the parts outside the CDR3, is NAGVMQNPRHLVRRRGQEARLRCSPMKGHSHVYWYRQLPEEGLKFMVYLQKENIIDESGMPKERFSAEFPKEGPSILRIQQVVRGDSAAYFCASSPGGYTDTQYFGPGTRLTVL.

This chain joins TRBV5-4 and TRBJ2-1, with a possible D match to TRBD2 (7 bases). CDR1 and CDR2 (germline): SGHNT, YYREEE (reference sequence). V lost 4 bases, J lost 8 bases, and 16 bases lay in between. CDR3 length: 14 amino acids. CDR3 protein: CASSGGRELYEQFF. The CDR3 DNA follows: TGTGCCAGCAGCGGGGGGCGGGAGCTCTATGAGCAGTTCTTC.

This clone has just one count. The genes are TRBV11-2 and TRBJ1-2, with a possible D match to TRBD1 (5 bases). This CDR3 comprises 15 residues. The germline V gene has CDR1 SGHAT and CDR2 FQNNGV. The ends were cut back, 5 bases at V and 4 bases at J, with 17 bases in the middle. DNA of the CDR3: TGTGCCAGCAGCGTTTTGGGACGGAGGGGCTATGGCTACACCTTC. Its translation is CASSVLGRRGYGYTF.

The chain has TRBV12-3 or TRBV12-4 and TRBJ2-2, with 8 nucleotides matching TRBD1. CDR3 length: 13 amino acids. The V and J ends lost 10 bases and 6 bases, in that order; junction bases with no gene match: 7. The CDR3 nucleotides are TGTGCCACTCGGACAGGGATCGCCGGGGAGCTGTTTTTT. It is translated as CATRTGIAGELFF.

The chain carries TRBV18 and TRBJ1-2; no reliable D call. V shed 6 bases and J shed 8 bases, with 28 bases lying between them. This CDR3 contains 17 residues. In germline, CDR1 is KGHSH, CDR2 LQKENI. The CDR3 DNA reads TGTGCCAGCTCGACCAGCCGTTTGGGTCCGACTGTTGTAGGCTACACCTTC. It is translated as CASSTSRLGPTVVGYTF. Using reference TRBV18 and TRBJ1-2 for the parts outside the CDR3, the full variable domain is NAGVMQNPRHLVRRRGQEARLRCSPMKGHSHVYWYRQLPEEGLKFMVYLQKENIIDESGMPKERFSAEFPKEGPSILRIQQVVRGDSAAYFCASSTSRLGPTVVGYTFGSGTRLTVV.

The CDR3 loop reads CASSRNRGSIGYTF. DNA for the CDR3: TGTGCCAGCAGCCGTAACAGGGGGTCTATTGGCTACACCTTC. The chain combines TRBV14 with TRBJ1-2, with 8 bases matching TRBD1. V trimming: 4 bases; J trimming: 7 bases; junction bases outside the gene matches: 8. Germline assignment: CDR1 SGHDN and CDR2 FVKESK. There are 14 residues in the CDR3.

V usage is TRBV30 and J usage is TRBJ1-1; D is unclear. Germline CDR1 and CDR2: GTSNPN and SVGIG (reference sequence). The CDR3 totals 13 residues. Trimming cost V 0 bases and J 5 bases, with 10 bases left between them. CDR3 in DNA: TGTGCCTGGAGTGTACCAGGTTTTACTGAAGCTTTCTTT. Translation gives CAWSVPGFTEAFF. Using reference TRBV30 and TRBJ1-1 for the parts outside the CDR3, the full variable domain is SQTIHQWPATLVQPVGSPLSLECTVEGTSNPNLYWYRQAAGRGLQLLFYSVGIGQISSEVPQNLSASRPQDRQFILSSKKLLLSDSGFYLCAWSVPGFTEAFFGQGTRLTVV.

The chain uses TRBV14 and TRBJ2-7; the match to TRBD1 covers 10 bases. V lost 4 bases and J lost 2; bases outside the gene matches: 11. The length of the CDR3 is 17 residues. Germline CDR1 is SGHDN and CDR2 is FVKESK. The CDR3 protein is CASSPTGGLQQAYEQYF. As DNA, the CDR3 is TGTGCCAGCAGCCCGACAGGGGGCTTGCAGCAGGCCTACGAGCAGTACTTC.

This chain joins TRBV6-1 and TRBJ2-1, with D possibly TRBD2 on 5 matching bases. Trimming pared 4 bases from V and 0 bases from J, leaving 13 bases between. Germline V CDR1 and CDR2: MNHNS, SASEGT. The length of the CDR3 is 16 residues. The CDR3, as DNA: TGTGCCAGCAGTGGCCGGACGGGAACCTCCTACAATGAGCAGTTCTTC. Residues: CASSGRTGTSYNEQFF.

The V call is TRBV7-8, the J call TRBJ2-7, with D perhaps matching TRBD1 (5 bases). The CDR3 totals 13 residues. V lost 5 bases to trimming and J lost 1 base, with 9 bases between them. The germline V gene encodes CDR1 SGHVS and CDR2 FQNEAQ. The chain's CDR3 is CASSGRGSYEQYV. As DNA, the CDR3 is TGTGCCAGCAGCGGAAGGGGATCCTACGAGCAGTACGTC.

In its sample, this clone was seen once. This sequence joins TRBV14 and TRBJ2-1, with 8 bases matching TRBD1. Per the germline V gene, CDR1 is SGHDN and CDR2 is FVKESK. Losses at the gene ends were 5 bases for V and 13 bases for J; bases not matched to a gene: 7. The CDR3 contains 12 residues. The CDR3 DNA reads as TGTGCCAGCAGCGAACGGACAGGGCCTCAGTTCTTC. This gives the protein CASSERTGPQFF.

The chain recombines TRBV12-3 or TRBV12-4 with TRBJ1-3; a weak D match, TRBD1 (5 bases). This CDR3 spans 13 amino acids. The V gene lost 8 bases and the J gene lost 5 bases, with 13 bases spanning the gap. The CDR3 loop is CASSGLGRNTIYF. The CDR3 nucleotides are TGTGCCAGCTCTGGGTTGGGGCGAAACACCATATATTTT.

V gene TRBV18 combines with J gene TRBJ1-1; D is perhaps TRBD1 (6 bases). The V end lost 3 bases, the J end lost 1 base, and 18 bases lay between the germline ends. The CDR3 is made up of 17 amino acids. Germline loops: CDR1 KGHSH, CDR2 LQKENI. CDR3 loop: CASSPLLGGAENTEAFF. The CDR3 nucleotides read TGTGCCAGCTCACCCCTATTGGGGGGGGCCGAGAACACTGAAGCTTTCTTT.

The CDR3 bases are TGCGCCAGCAGTTACGGACTCCGACAGGGGCCGCGTGCGAACGGTGAAGCTTTCTTT. Its translation is CASSYGLRQGPRANGEAFF. The chain combines TRBV5-1 with TRBJ1-1, with 8 bases identical to TRBD1. Trimming removed 5 bases from V and 7 bases from J; junction bases left unmatched: 25. Per the germline V gene, CDR1 is SGHRS and CDR2 is YFSETQ. The CDR3 length is 19 residues.

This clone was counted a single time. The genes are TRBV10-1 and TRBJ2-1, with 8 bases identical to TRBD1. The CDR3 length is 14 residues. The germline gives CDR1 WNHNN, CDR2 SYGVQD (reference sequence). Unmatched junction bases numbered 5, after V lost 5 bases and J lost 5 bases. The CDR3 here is CASSKQGVDNEQFF. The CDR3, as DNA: TGCGCCAGCAGTAAACAGGGGGTAGACAATGAGCAGTTCTTC.

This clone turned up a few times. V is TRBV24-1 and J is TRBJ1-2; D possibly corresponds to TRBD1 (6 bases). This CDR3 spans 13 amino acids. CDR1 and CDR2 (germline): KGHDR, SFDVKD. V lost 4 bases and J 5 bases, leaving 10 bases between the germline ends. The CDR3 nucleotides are TGTGCCACCAGTGACCCAGACAGGTATGGCTACACCTTC. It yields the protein CATSDPDRYGYTF.